This T cell receptor beta chain emerged from a study of cytomegalovirus exposure and HLA in healthy donors. Between the trimmed V and J ends, which lost 3 bases and 7 bases, there was a span of 7 bases. CDR3 length: 13 amino acids. Germline CDR1 and CDR2: SGHAT and FQNNGV. The PCR ran on 60 Vbeta and 13 Jbeta primers. The protocol was immunoSEQ multiplex PCR, while the TCRdb copy is restricted to in-frame clones and leaves out a portion. Among more than 100,000 clones listed, about 78% were seen once. Material for sequencing was PBMCs. V is TRBV11-2 and J is TRBJ1-6, with D unresolved. This clonotype originated in a woman in her 40s in good health and CMV-seropositive. CDR3 in amino acids: CASSLEVNSPLHF. DNA of the CDR3: TGTGCCAGCAGCTTGGAGGTCAATTCACCCCTCCACTTT.